Presented here are 8 T cell receptor beta chains from one specimen sequenced in a study of cytomegalovirus exposure and HLA in healthy donors. The PCR ran on 60 Vbeta and 13 Jbeta primers. Clones were read by immunoSEQ multiplex PCR, and TCRdb kept only the in-frame ones, dropping some. The sample shows more than 35,000 clones, 45% to 55% of them seen only once. The material sequenced was PBMCs. The receptor source for this set is a woman in her thirties or forties in good health and CMV-seropositive.

This clone was seen only a few times. The chain carries TRBV29-1 and TRBJ2-3, with 7 positions matching TRBD1. Germline values: CDR1 SQVTM, CDR2 ANQGSEA. CDR3 length: 14 residues. V shed 4 bases and J 4 bases; nucleotides not matched to a gene: 8. Here the CDR3 DNA reads TGCAGCGTTGCTGGACAGGTAGGGTCAGATACGCAGTATTTT. This translates into CSVAGQVGSDTQYF.

J is TRBJ1-3 and V is TRBV5-6, with D maybe TRBD1 (5 bases). Germline V gene lookup returns CDR1 SGHDT and CDR2 YYEEEE. V shed 4 bases and J shed 4 bases, with 18 bases lying between them. The CDR3 covers 16 residues. CDR3 in DNA: TGTGCCAGCAGCCTCTTCGGGACTATTGGAGGAAACACCATATATTTT. Its protein product is CASSLFGTIGGNTIYF.

This clone has a single count. This chain links TRBV6-5 with TRBJ1-2; D is unclear. Trimming pared 5 bases from V and 3 bases from J, leaving 16 bases between. From germline, CDR1 is MNHEY and CDR2 SVGAGI. This CDR3 contains 15 residues. The CDR3 bases are TGTGCCAGCAGTGCTTCCGGGATATCTGACTATGGCTACACCTTC. It translates to CASSASGISDYGYTF.

The CDR3 DNA reads as TGTGCCAGCAGTCAGACAGGAGCTCAGCCCCAGCATTTT. This translates into CASSQTGAQPQHF. The chain has TRBV2 and TRBJ1-5, with D perhaps matching TRBD1 (6 bases). The V gene lost 5 bases and the J gene lost 6 bases, with 11 bases spanning the gap. This CDR3 is 13 amino acids long. The germline V gene encodes CDR1 SNHLY and CDR2 FYNNEI.

This clone was seen more than once but under ten times. The rearrangement links TRBV7-9 to TRBJ2-4, with 13 nucleotides matching TRBD2. CDR3 length: 16 amino acids. Germline loops: CDR1 SEHNR, CDR2 FQNEAQ (reference sequence). Trimming at V came to 5 bases and at J to 7 bases, leaving 8 bases not matched to a gene. CDR3: CASSTTSGGASNIQYF. In DNA, the CDR3 is TGTGCCAGCAGCACCACTAGCGGGGGGGCTTCGAACATTCAGTACTTC.

The chain joins TRBV29-1 to TRBJ1-2; 7 bases fit TRBD1. Germline trimming cut 6 bases from V and 1 base from J; bases unmatched to any gene: 5. The CDR3 totals 13 residues. CDR1 SQVTM and CDR2 ANQGSEA come from the germline V gene. CDR3: CSVRDSLNYGYTF. Written as DNA, the CDR3 is TGCAGCGTCCGGGACAGCCTTAACTATGGCTACACCTTC.

This clone has a handful of counts. This chain uses TRBV10-3 with TRBJ2-3, with 12 bases lining up with TRBD2. V was clipped by 2 bases and J by 4 bases; unmatched bases: 4. The germline V gene encodes CDR1 ENHRY and CDR2 SYGVKD. The CDR3 totals 16 residues. This CDR3 is CAISEPPSGGADTQYF. The CDR3 DNA is TGTGCCATCAGTGAGCCCCCTAGCGGGGGGGCAGATACGCAGTATTTT.

This clone was detected only a few times. The chain links TRBV5-4 to TRBJ2-5; 7 nucleotides align to TRBD2. The CDR3 has 15 residues. The V gene end was trimmed by 0 bases and the J gene end by 4 bases; junction bases not matched to a gene: 6. Germline-derived CDR1 and CDR2 are SGHNT and YYREEE (reference sequence). The CDR3 sequence is CASSLAAGEGETQYF. For the CDR3, the DNA is TGTGCCAGCAGCTTGGCGGCGGGGGAGGGAGAGACCCAGTACTTC.